Only a few counts were recorded for the clone carrying this T cell receptor (beta chain). Here immunoSEQ multiplex PCR was the method, and the copy in TCRdb shows in-frame clones only, minus some. The table records about 57,000 clones, around 87% of them present only once. The data stem from a study of technical replicates of blood from a handful of donors. The specimen was PBMCs. This receptor was obtained from a human donor in good health. Some clones in this sample may be carry-over from other donors' samples.

The CDR3 sequence: CASTSGLAGGSEQYF. CDR3 in DNA: TGTGCCAGCACCTCGGGACTAGCGGGAGGTTCCGAGCAGTACTTC. J is TRBJ2-7 and V is TRBV6-1; 15 bases map to TRBD2. The trim removed 7 bases at V and 6 bases at J, leaving 7 bases unmatched. Germline assignment: CDR1 MNHNS and CDR2 SASEGT. The CDR3 has 15 amino acids.